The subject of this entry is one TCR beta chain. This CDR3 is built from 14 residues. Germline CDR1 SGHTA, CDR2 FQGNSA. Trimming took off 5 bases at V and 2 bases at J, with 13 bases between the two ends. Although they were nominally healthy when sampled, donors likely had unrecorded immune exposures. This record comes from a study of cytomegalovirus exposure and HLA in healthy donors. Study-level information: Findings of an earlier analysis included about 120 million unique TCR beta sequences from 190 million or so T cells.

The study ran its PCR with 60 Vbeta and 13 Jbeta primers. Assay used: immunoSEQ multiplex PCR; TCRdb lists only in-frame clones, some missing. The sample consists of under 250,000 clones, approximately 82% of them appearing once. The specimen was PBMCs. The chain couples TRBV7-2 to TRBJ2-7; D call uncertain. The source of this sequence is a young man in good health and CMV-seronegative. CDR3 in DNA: TGTGCCAGCAGCGGCGAGGCCTTTACCTACGAGCAGTACTTC. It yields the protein CASSGEAFTYEQYF.